This T cell receptor (beta chain) originates from a study of T cell clonotyping in hematopoietic cell transplantation. The method was immunoSEQ multiplex PCR; TCRdb's version includes in-frame clones alone and lacks a portion of them. The sample shows 11,000 to 15,000 clones, 94% of them seen only once. The trim removed 6 bases at V and 3 bases at J, leaving 3 bases unmatched. Germline assignment: CDR1 SNHLY and CDR2 FYNNEI. The CDR3 consists of 13 residues. This receptor was identified in a male patient between 60 and 69 years old who had an allogeneic stem cell transplant from an unrelated donor, so the T cells may come from the graft donor. Some clones in this sample may be carry-over from other donors' samples. This material consisted of PBMCs, taken 30 days after allogeneic stem cell transplant. This chain uses TRBV2 with TRBJ2-7, with TRBD1 identical over 9 bases. CDR3 sequence (DNA): TGTGCCAGCAGGCCGACAGGGGGCTACGAGCAGTACTTC. As protein: CASRPTGGYEQYF.